Listed here is a single T cell receptor (beta chain). Its specificity is not known. The data were taken from a study of T cells in localized non-small cell lung cancer. General study results and limits: Across samples, adjacent lung featured a median 57 of the top 100 tumor clones.

This CDR3 contains 13 residues. Germline V gene lookup returns CDR1 ENHRY and CDR2 SYGVKD. V was shortened by 8 bases and J by 0 bases, with 7 bases between the two germline ends. Repertoires were generated with immunoSEQ multiplex PCR, while TCRdb's copy carries only in-frame clones and drops some. This table has over 30,000 clones, about 87% appearing once. Sequencing used peripheral blood, obtained before any cancer treatment. J is TRBJ2-2 and V is TRBV10-3; D is unclear. This TCR was sampled from a woman aged 35-75 years with stage I lung adenocarcinoma. The DNA for the CDR3 is TGTGCCATCGCGTTCGCGAACACCGGGGAGCTGTTTTTT. It yields the protein CAIAFANTGELFF.